This T cell receptor (beta chain) was documented in a study of T cells in women clearing cervical HPV infection. Looking at the study overall: With HLA typing for only a few women, HLA confounding remains possible.

V gave up 3 bases and J gave up 1 base, with 9 bases separating them. CDR1 SEHNR and CDR2 FQNEAQ come from the germline V gene (reference sequence). The CDR3 consists of 14 residues. All participants had a single incident cervical HPV16 infection, and prevalent HPV16 infections were excluded. Genomic DNA, averaging roughly 1,200 ng per sample, yielded TCR beta CDR3 via immunoSEQ. TCRdb keeps only in-frame clones here, not all; method: immunoSEQ multiplex PCR. The listing contains around 37,000 clones. Worth noting for this clone: Read sequence stops 3 residues before the CDR3 end, and the germline J gene provides the missing end.

The receptor's source is a woman aged 18-69 years with a cervical HPV16 infection that either progressed to CIN3+ or cleared (not recorded which). The chain carries TRBV7-9 and TRBJ1-1; TRBD1 is a possible D gene (6 bases). Source material: blood buffy coat. The CDR3 is CASSFQGRNTEAFF. Partial CDR3 DNA: TGTGCCAGCAGCTTTCAGGGGAGGAACACTGAA.